The 5 T cell receptor beta chains given below trace back to one sample, sequenced in a study of shared T cell receptors in the human thymus. Measured with immunoSEQ multiplex PCR; TCRdb has only the in-frame clones, and not every one. The table includes roughly 700,000 clones, over 75% detected once. This sample was shared with a second study, whose subject was human thymus T cells.

Specimen: thymocytes. The receptors here all came from a boy under three years old with a congenital heart defect.

V gene TRBV7-2 combines with J gene TRBJ2-7; 12 positions agree with TRBD2. This CDR3 spans 15 amino acids. Germline V gives CDR1 SGHTA, CDR2 FQGNSA. J gave up 2 bases and V 6 bases, and 5 bases lay outside the gene matches. The CDR3 loop is CASSLRTSGTYEQYF. CDR3 in DNA: TGTGCCAGCAGTTTGAGGACTAGCGGGACCTACGAGCAGTACTTC. Based on the CDR3 plus reference TRBV7-2 and TRBJ2-7, the full variable domain is GAGVSQSPSNKVTEKGKDVELRCDPISGHTALYWYRQSLGQGLEFLIYFQGNSAPDKSGLPSDRFSAERTGGSVSTLTIQRTQQEDSAVYLCASSLRTSGTYEQYFGPGTRLTVT.

The CDR3 region is CASSSADRESPYEQYF. CDR3 bases: TGTGCCAGCAGTTCAGCAGACAGGGAGAGTCCCTACGAGCAGTACTTC. The J gene is TRBJ2-7, the V gene TRBV27, with 7 positions matching TRBD1. The CDR3 sequence is 16 residues long. With V trimmed by 4 bases and J by 2 bases, 11 bases remained unmatched. Germline loops: CDR1 MNHEY, CDR2 SMNVEV (reference sequence).

The rearrangement uses TRBV5-4 and TRBJ2-1; possibly TRBD1 for D (5 bases). In germline, CDR1 is SGHNT, CDR2 YYREEE (reference sequence). The CDR3 is 13 amino acids. V lost 6 bases to trimming and J lost 4 bases, with 11 bases between them. CDR3 bases: TGTGCCAGCACCATAACAGGTTACAATGAGCAGTTCTTC. It is translated as CASTITGYNEQFF.

The chain has TRBV6-5 and TRBJ2-7; possibly TRBD2 for D (6 bases). V lost 4 bases and J 4 bases, leaving 17 bases between the germline ends. Germline V gives CDR1 MNHEY, CDR2 SVGAGI. CDR3 length: 15 residues. Here the CDR3 DNA reads TGTGCCAGCAGTTCCGGGGGTCTGGCGCAGTACGAGCAGTACTTC. Its translation: CASSSGGLAQYEQYF.

This chain links TRBV4-2 with TRBJ2-2; 11 bases line up with TRBD2. V lost 2 bases to trimming and J lost 5 bases; unmatched junction nucleotides: 13. Germline loops: CDR1 LGHNA, CDR2 YNFKEQ. This CDR3 is built from 19 residues. CDR3 DNA sequence: TGTGCCAGCAGCCAACCCCTCAAACCGACTAGCGGGATTACCGGGGAGCTGTTTTTT. This translates into CASSQPLKPTSGITGELFF.